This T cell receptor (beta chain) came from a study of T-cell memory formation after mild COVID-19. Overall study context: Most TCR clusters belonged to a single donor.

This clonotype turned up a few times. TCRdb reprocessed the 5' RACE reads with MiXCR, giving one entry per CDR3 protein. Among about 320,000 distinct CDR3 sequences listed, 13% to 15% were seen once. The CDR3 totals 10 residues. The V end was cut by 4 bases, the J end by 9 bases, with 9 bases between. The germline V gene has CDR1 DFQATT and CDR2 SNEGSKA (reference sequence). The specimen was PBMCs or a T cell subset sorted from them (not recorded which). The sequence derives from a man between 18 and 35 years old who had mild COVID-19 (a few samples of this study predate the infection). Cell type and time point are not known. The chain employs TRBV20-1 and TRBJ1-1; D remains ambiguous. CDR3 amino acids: CSATMDKAFF. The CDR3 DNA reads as TGCAGTGCTACGATGGATAAAGCTTTCTTT.